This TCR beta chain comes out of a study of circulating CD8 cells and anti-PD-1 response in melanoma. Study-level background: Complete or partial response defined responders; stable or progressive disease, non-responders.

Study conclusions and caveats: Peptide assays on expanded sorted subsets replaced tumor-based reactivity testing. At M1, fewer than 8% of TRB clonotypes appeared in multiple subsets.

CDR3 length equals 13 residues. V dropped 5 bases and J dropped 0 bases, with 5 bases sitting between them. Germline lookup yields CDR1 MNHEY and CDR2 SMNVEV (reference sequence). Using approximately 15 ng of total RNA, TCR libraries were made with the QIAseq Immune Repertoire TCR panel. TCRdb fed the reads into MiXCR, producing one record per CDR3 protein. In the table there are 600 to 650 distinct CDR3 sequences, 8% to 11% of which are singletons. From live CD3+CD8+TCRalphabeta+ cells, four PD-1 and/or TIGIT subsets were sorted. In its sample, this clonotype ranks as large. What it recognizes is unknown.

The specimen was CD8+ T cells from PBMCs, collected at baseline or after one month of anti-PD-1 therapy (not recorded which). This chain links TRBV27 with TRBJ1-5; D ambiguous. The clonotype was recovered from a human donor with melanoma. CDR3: CASSPYSNQPQHF. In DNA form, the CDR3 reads TGTGCCAGCAGTCCCTATAGCAATCAGCCCCAGCATTTT.